The 13 T cell receptor beta chains reported below all come from one sample, sequenced in a study of long-term antiretroviral therapy in people with HIV. Version v3.0 of the immunoSEQ assay ran at survey level. Clones were sequenced by immunoSEQ multiplex PCR, and TCRdb holds only the in-frame ones, with some missing. The table has under 45,000 clones, roughly nine tenths seen once. Material: unsorted PBMCs, obtained 1.2 years after starting antiretroviral therapy. The receptors were sampled from a woman in her fifties or sixties with HIV.

The gene calls are TRBV4-3 and TRBJ1-4, with 8 positions matching TRBD1. Germline V gives CDR1 LGHNA, CDR2 YSLEER. J gave up 7 bases and V 0 bases, and 7 bases lay outside the gene matches. The CDR3 is 16 residues long. The CDR3 reads CASSQEAGGNVEKLFF. Written as DNA, the CDR3 is TGCGCCAGCAGCCAAGAGGCAGGGGGCAATGTTGAAAAACTGTTTTTT.

This clone was seen only once. The chain is built from TRBV19 and TRBJ2-2; no clear D gene. The CDR3 consists of 14 residues. V was shortened by 5 bases and J by 2 bases, with 9 bases between the two germline ends. Germline CDR1 LNHDA, CDR2 SQIVND (reference sequence). CDR3 nucleotides: TGTGCCAGTAGTTTGGCCATTAACACCGGGGAGCTGTTTTTT. This gives the protein CASSLAINTGELFF.

The chain couples TRBV7-8 to TRBJ1-2, with D tentatively TRBD1 (6 bases). The V and J ends lost 1 base and 8 bases respectively, with 14 bases between them. The CDR3 runs 14 residues. CDR1 is SGHVS and CDR2 is FQNEAQ in the germline V gene. CDR3 in DNA: TGTGCCAGCAGCTTAGGGACACAGGGAGGAGGCTACACCTTC. Translated: CASSLGTQGGGYTF.

V usage is TRBV30 and J usage is TRBJ1-5; unclear D gene. This CDR3 is built from 13 residues. V was clipped by 2 bases and J by 4 bases, with 9 bases between them. Germline lookup yields CDR1 GTSNPN and CDR2 SVGIG (reference sequence). The CDR3 loop is CAWSTRGNQPQHF. Here the CDR3 DNA reads TGTGCCTGGAGTACACGAGGTAATCAGCCCCAGCATTTT.

The V and J genes are TRBV7-8 and TRBJ2-7; the D is unclear. The CDR3 sequence is 13 residues long. Germline V CDR1 and CDR2: SGHVS, FQNEAQ. Trimming removed 1 base from V and 4 bases from J, with 8 bases in between. CDR3 DNA sequence: TGTGCCAGCAGCTTAGTTCAGAATTACGAGCAGTACTTC. Protein sequence: CASSLVQNYEQYF.

Turning to this clone: The limits of the CDR3 on the DNA are not certain, so only TCRdb's listed CDR3 is given. The J gene is TRBJ1-2, the V gene TRBV27. The CDR3 has 16 residues if both end residues are counted. The germline gives CDR1 MNHEY, CDR2 SMNVEV (reference sequence). CDR3 loop: CASTSPSGRGPYGYTF.

The sample holds one count of this clone. The chain joins TRBV19 to TRBJ2-3; 9 nucleotides align to TRBD2. The CDR3 spans 18 residues. Germline-derived CDR1 and CDR2 are LNHDA and SQIVND (reference sequence). Trimming at V came to 7 bases and at J to 5 bases, leaving 19 bases not matched to a gene. CDR3 sequence reads: CASTYTSGLAGIEDTQYF. CDR3 coding DNA: TGTGCCAGTACCTATACTTCCGGGCTAGCGGGGATCGAAGATACGCAGTATTTT.

The V gene is TRBV4-1, the J gene TRBJ2-2; possible D gene TRBD1, 6 bases. The germline gives CDR1 MGHRA, CDR2 YSYEKL. The CDR3 runs 13 residues. Trimming took off 2 bases at V and 5 bases at J, with 6 bases between the two ends. The CDR3 bases are TGCGCCAGCAGCCAAACAGGGACCGGGGAGCTGTTTTTT. It translates to CASSQTGTGELFF.

In this sample, this clone turned up once. The chain carries TRBV7-9 and TRBJ1-3; 10 positions agree with TRBD1. Germline assignment: CDR1 SEHNR and CDR2 FQNEAQ (reference sequence). The CDR3 extends over 17 amino acids. The ends lost 3 bases at V and 4 bases at J; junction bases unmatched: 9. CDR3 loop: CASSFDRGPSFGNTIYF. As DNA, the CDR3 is TGTGCCAGCAGCTTCGACAGGGGGCCCTCGTTCGGAAACACCATATATTTT.

The chain has TRBV6-1 and TRBJ2-7; no definite D call. This CDR3 comprises 11 residues. V was trimmed by 8 bases and J by 4 bases, leaving 9 bases between them. Germline V gene sequence: CDR1 MNHNS, CDR2 SASEGT. The CDR3 DNA reads TGTGCCAGCCGGACGCCTTACGAGCAGTACTTC. Translated: CASRTPYEQYF.

This rearrangement joins TRBV4-3 to TRBJ1-6, with a weak D call TRBD1 (5 bases). Germline values: CDR1 LGHNA, CDR2 YSLEER. This CDR3 contains 17 residues. Trimming left V 3 bases short and J 6 bases short, with 18 bases between. CDR3 sequence reads: CASSHPKGDWVNSPLHF. The CDR3 DNA is TGCGCCAGCAGCCATCCCAAAGGGGATTGGGTTAATTCACCCCTCCACTTT.

V and J are TRBV5-4 and TRBJ2-1, with 8 positions matching TRBD1. Germline CDR1 SGHNT, CDR2 YYREEE (reference sequence). With 4 bases clipped from V and 3 bases from J, the junction kept 3 bases outside the gene matches. CDR3 length equals 14 residues. CDR3 amino acids: CASSRQGNYNEQFF. The CDR3 DNA reads as TGTGCCAGCAGCCGACAGGGGAACTACAATGAGCAGTTCTTC.

The J gene is TRBJ2-3, the V gene TRBV13, with 11 bases matching TRBD2. This CDR3 contains 17 residues. The J segment lost 1 base and the V segment lost 4 bases, leaving 7 bases of the junction unmatched. CDR1 and CDR2 (germline): PRHDT, FYEKMQ (reference sequence). The CDR3 spells CASSSPYSGGGTDTQYF. The CDR3 region has the DNA TGTGCCAGCAGCTCCCCGTATAGCGGGGGGGGCACAGATACGCAGTATTTT.